These 20 T cell receptor beta chains were sequenced from one sample in a study of cytomegalovirus exposure and HLA in healthy donors. The primer mix had 60 Vbeta and 13 Jbeta primers. Sequenced by immunoSEQ multiplex PCR; TCRdb stores in-frame clones only, minus some. This sample's clone table lists about 200,000 clones. Sequenced: PBMCs. Receptors originate from a girl aged 2-10 years in good health and CMV-seropositive.

The chain is built from TRBV19 and TRBJ2-2; D uncertain. The CDR3 runs to 12 residues. CDR1 LNHDA and CDR2 SQIVND come from the germline V gene (reference sequence). The germline V and J ends were trimmed by 3 bases and 8 bases, with 7 bases remaining between them. DNA for the CDR3: TGTGCCAGTAGTATGGCCAGAGGGGAGCTGTTTTTT. Amino acids: CASSMARGELFF.

This sequence joins TRBV5-1 and TRBJ2-1; tentative D call: TRBD1 (5 bases). The CDR3 is made up of 15 amino acids. The ends were cut back, 0 bases at V and 5 bases at J, with 12 bases in the middle. Germline V CDR1 and CDR2: SGHRS, YFSETQ. DNA of the CDR3: TGCGCCAGCAGCTTGGCCTGGCAGGGCCACAATGAGCAGTTCTTC. As protein: CASSLAWQGHNEQFF.

The gene calls are TRBV12-5 and TRBJ2-1, with 7 nucleotides matching TRBD2. The CDR3 loop spans 17 amino acids. V lost 1 base, J lost 1 base, and 7 bases stayed unmatched. Germline values: CDR1 LGHNT, CDR2 FRNRAP. In DNA, the CDR3 is TGTGCTAGTGGTTTGGACGCGGGAGAGGGGTCCTACAATGAGCAGTTCTTC. Amino acids: CASGLDAGEGSYNEQFF.

The chain recombines TRBV27 with TRBJ1-2; 8 bases align to TRBD1. This CDR3 is 15 amino acids long. V lost 6 bases to trimming and J lost 3 bases; unmatched junction nucleotides: 9. Germline CDR1 MNHEY, CDR2 SMNVEV (reference sequence). The CDR3 spells CASRAGGKGHYGYTF. CDR3 DNA sequence: TGTGCCAGCAGGGCAGGGGGCAAAGGTCACTATGGCTACACCTTC.

The rearrangement uses TRBV6-1 and TRBJ2-1; possible D gene TRBD1, 5 bases. The CDR3 totals 11 residues. With 3 bases removed from V and 13 bases from J, the gap between germline ends came to 10 bases. Germline-derived CDR1 and CDR2 are MNHNS and SASEGT. The CDR3 is CASSDTRDQFF. Written as DNA, the CDR3 is TGTGCCAGCAGTGATACCAGGGATCAGTTCTTC.

This chain links TRBV27 with TRBJ2-5, with D unclear. The CDR3 extends over 13 amino acids. V lost 8 bases and J 2 bases, leaving 12 bases between the germline ends. Looked up from germline, CDR1 is MNHEY and CDR2 is SMNVEV (reference sequence). CDR3 sequence (DNA): TGTGCCAGCGCCCTATTACCTCAAGAGACCCAGTACTTC. Its translation is CASALLPQETQYF.

The chain has TRBV27 and TRBJ2-1; D possibly corresponds to TRBD2 (6 bases). The V end was cut by 8 bases, the J end by 1 base, with 12 bases between. CDR3 length equals 14 residues. Germline assignment: CDR1 MNHEY and CDR2 SMNVEV (reference sequence). Written as DNA, the CDR3 is TGTGCCAGCGGCTTAGCGGCGTCCTACAATGAGCAGTTCTTC. Translated: CASGLAASYNEQFF.

The V gene is TRBV10-3, the J gene TRBJ1-2, with a possible D match to TRBD1 (6 bases). The CDR3 runs 13 residues. Germline V gene data show CDR1 as ENHRY and CDR2 as SYGVKD. Trimming removed 6 bases from V and 4 bases from J, with 12 bases in between. The CDR3 region has the DNA TGTGCCATCAGGAACAGGGATCCCTATGGCTACACCTTC. It yields the protein CAIRNRDPYGYTF.

V gene TRBV6-6 combines with J gene TRBJ2-1, with 8 bases identical to TRBD1. The CDR3 contains 15 residues. Germline assignment: CDR1 MNHNY and CDR2 SVGAGI (reference sequence). V lost 7 bases, J lost 4 bases, and 9 bases stayed unmatched. The CDR3 region is CASNRGNIVYNEQFF. CDR3 coding DNA: TGTGCCAGCAACAGGGGGAATATCGTATACAATGAGCAGTTCTTC.

The chain couples TRBV4-1 to TRBJ2-3; D not certain. The germline V gene encodes CDR1 MGHRA and CDR2 YSYEKL. The CDR3 covers 15 residues. The V end was cut by 2 bases, the J end by 0 bases, with 9 bases between. Here the CDR3 reads CASSQRAPSTDTQYF. Here the CDR3 DNA reads TGCGCCAGCAGCCAAAGAGCGCCTAGCACAGATACGCAGTATTTT.

The V call is TRBV27, the J call TRBJ2-7, with 7 bases aligning to TRBD1. The germline V gene encodes CDR1 MNHEY and CDR2 SMNVEV (reference sequence). J lost 6 bases, V lost 5 bases, and 13 bases had no gene match. The CDR3 consists of 15 residues. The CDR3: CASSTRSGGRGEQYF. The CDR3, as DNA: TGTGCCAGCAGTACCCGGTCAGGGGGAAGGGGCGAGCAGTACTTC.

V gene TRBV5-1 combines with J gene TRBJ1-4; 8 nucleotides align to TRBD1. V lost 0 bases to trimming and J lost 3 bases; unmatched junction nucleotides: 7. This CDR3 spans 17 amino acids. Germline values: CDR1 SGHRS, CDR2 YFSETQ. The CDR3 is CASSLARTGRANEKLFF. CDR3 bases: TGCGCCAGCAGCTTGGCGAGGACAGGGCGGGCTAATGAAAAACTGTTTTTT.

The rearrangement uses TRBV5-4 and TRBJ2-1; D might be TRBD2 (6 bases). V was cut by 5 bases and J by 0 bases, with 12 bases left in between. Looked up from germline, CDR1 is SGHNT and CDR2 is YYREEE (reference sequence). The CDR3 runs to 15 residues. CDR3 sequence (DNA): TGTGCCAGCAGACGAGGAGGGAGCTCCTACAATGAGCAGTTCTTC. Residues: CASRRGGSSYNEQFF.

This chain links TRBV5-1 with TRBJ1-4; D is undetermined. CDR3 length: 14 residues. Germline values: CDR1 SGHRS, CDR2 YFSETQ. The germline V and J ends were trimmed by 5 bases and 7 bases, with 15 bases remaining between them. The CDR3 DNA reads TGCGCCAGCAGGAACTCACTCTACGGTGAAAAACTGTTTTTT. It is translated as CASRNSLYGEKLFF.

This sequence joins TRBV4-1 and TRBJ1-1, with a weak D call TRBD1 (5 bases). Germline CDR1 is MGHRA and CDR2 is YSYEKL. This CDR3 contains 16 residues. Deletions cut 1 base from V and 0 bases from J, with 12 bases between. As DNA, the CDR3 is TGCGCCAGCAGCCAAGTGCCGTCGGACATGAACACTGAAGCTTTCTTT. Its protein is CASSQVPSDMNTEAFF.

V gene TRBV6-5 combines with J gene TRBJ2-1, with D possibly matching TRBD1 (6 bases). CDR1 MNHEY and CDR2 SVGAGI come from the germline V gene. The CDR3 runs 15 residues. V was trimmed by 2 bases and J by 0 bases, leaving 8 bases between them. CDR3 amino acids: CASSYRGSSYNEQFF. Here the CDR3 DNA reads TGTGCCAGCAGTTACAGGGGGAGCTCCTACAATGAGCAGTTCTTC.

The rearrangement uses TRBV28 and TRBJ2-7, with 10 bases matching TRBD2. Germline-derived CDR1 and CDR2 are MDHEN and SYDVKM. CDR3 length: 16 amino acids. J was trimmed by 4 bases and V by 7 bases; bases with no gene match: 13. The CDR3 sequence is CASNSGRLPPIYEQYF. The DNA of the CDR3 is TGTGCCAGCAATAGCGGGAGGCTTCCCCCCATATACGAGCAGTACTTC.

V gene TRBV11-2 combines with J gene TRBJ1-4; 9 positions agree with TRBD1. Per germline, CDR1 SGHAT and CDR2 FQNNGV. This CDR3 comprises 14 residues. Germline trimming cut 7 bases from V and 8 bases from J; bases unmatched to any gene: 8. CDR3 region: CASTSGQGREKLFF. The CDR3 coding sequence is TGTGCCAGCACCTCGGGACAGGGTCGGGAAAAACTGTTTTTT.

The chain employs TRBV2 and TRBJ2-5; D possibly corresponds to TRBD1 (5 bases). Trimming removed 1 base at V and 2 bases at J, with 11 bases between. CDR3 length equals 15 residues. Germline V gene lookup returns CDR1 SNHLY and CDR2 FYNNEI. The CDR3 reads CASSEGGQGQETQYF. The CDR3 bases are TGTGCCAGCAGTGAAGGGGGTCAGGGTCAAGAGACCCAGTACTTC.

The chain uses TRBV18 and TRBJ2-3, with a tentative D call TRBD2 (5 bases). V was shortened by 3 bases and J by 5 bases, with 15 bases between the two germline ends. The CDR3 has 15 residues. Germline lookup yields CDR1 KGHSH and CDR2 LQKENI. CDR3 bases: TGTGCCAGCTCACCCAACCCCGCGGCGGGAGATACGCAGTATTTT. The encoded protein is CASSPNPAAGDTQYF.